This is a list of T cell receptor beta chains from one sample in a study of cytomegalovirus exposure and HLA in healthy donors. TCRdb's table, derived via immunoSEQ multiplex PCR, lists solely in-frame clones and lacks some. The data show roughly 90,000 clones, with around four fifths seen just once and around 3.2% held by the top ten. The specimen was PBMCs. Receptor source: a man aged 25-40 years in good health and CMV-seropositive. CDR3s include the opening cysteine and the closing phenylalanine or tryptophan. A D gene is named only where the DNA matches it firmly. Clone size, where shown, is once, few, many, or a class for clones that have expanded.

v_call: TRBV9; d_call: TRBD1; j_call: TRBJ1-2; clone_size: NA; cdr3_nt: TGTGCCAGCAGCGTAGCTACGGCAGGGGGCACGGTCGGTGGCTACACCTTC; cdr3_aa: CASSVATAGGTVGGYTF
v_call: TRBV30; d_call: NA; j_call: TRBJ2-7; clone_size: NA; cdr3_nt: TGTGCCTGGAGTGTCAGGGGATACGAGCAGTACTTC; cdr3_aa: CAWSVRGYEQYF
v_call: TRBV25-1; d_call: TRBD1; j_call: TRBJ1-4; clone_size: NA; cdr3_nt: TGTGCCAGCAGTGAGCAGGGGGCAACTAATGAAAAACTGTTTTTT; cdr3_aa: CASSEQGATNEKLFF
v_call: TRBV7-9; d_call: NA; j_call: TRBJ2-1; clone_size: NA; cdr3_nt: TGTGCCAGCAGTCGACCTGGCGGGAATGAGCAGTTCTTC; cdr3_aa: CASSRPGGNEQFF
v_call: TRBV7-9; d_call: NA; j_call: TRBJ1-5; clone_size: NA; cdr3_nt: TGTGCCAGCAGAGCCGCAGGGTTATATCAGCCCCAGCATTTT; cdr3_aa: CASRAAGLYQPQHF
v_call: TRBV5-4; d_call: NA; j_call: TRBJ1-2; clone_size: NA; cdr3_nt: TGTGCCAGCAGCTTGCCCCTGGGGCAGGGGAGCTATGGCTACACCTTC; cdr3_aa: CASSLPLGQGSYGYTF
v_call: TRBV20-1; d_call: TRBD1; j_call: TRBJ1-2; clone_size: NA; cdr3_nt: TGCAGTGCTGGGTACAGGGGCGGCTACACCTTC; cdr3_aa: CSAGYRGGYTF
v_call: TRBV27; d_call: NA; j_call: TRBJ2-1; clone_size: NA; cdr3_nt: TGTGCCAGCAGTTTAGGAACAGGGTGGTACAATGAGCAGTTCTTC; cdr3_aa: CASSLGTGWYNEQFF
v_call: TRBV16; d_call: NA; j_call: TRBJ2-2; clone_size: NA; cdr3_nt: TGTGCCAGCAGCCGGTCGAGAGGAGCCGGGGAGCTGTTTTTT; cdr3_aa: CASSRSRGAGELFF
v_call: TRBV5-1; d_call: NA; j_call: TRBJ2-3; clone_size: few; cdr3_nt: TGCGCCAGCAGCCCGGGACTTCGCACAGATACGCAGTATTTT; cdr3_aa: CASSPGLRTDTQYF
v_call: TRBV2; d_call: TRBD1; j_call: TRBJ1-6; clone_size: few; cdr3_nt: TGTGCCAGCACCTACTCCGGGACAGGGAGGAATAATTCACCCCTCCACTTT; cdr3_aa: CASTYSGTGRNNSPLHF
v_call: TRBV5-4; d_call: TRBD2; j_call: TRBJ2-5; clone_size: NA; cdr3_nt: TGTGCCAGCAGCTTGGGTCTAGCGGGAACGCAAGAGACCCAGTACTTC; cdr3_aa: CASSLGLAGTQETQYF
v_call: TRBV7-9; d_call: NA; j_call: TRBJ2-7; clone_size: NA; cdr3_nt: TGTGCCAGCAGCCGTACATTAGCGGAGGCCTACGAGCAGTACTTC; cdr3_aa: CASSRTLAEAYEQYF
v_call: TRBV7-2; d_call: TRBD1; j_call: TRBJ1-4; clone_size: NA; cdr3_nt: TGTGCCAGCAGCCAGGGGGGAAAACTGTTTTTT; cdr3_aa: CASSQGGKLFF
v_call: TRBV7-2; d_call: TRBD1; j_call: TRBJ1-5; clone_size: NA; cdr3_nt: TGTGCCAGCAGCTCTGAGGACAGGGGGGATCAGCCCCAGCATTTT; cdr3_aa: CASSSEDRGDQPQHF
v_call: TRBV29-1; d_call: NA; j_call: TRBJ1-1; clone_size: NA; cdr3_nt: TGCAGCGGCCGGGAGACTTCGAACACTGAAGCTTTCTTT; cdr3_aa: CSGRETSNTEAFF
v_call: TRBV28; d_call: TRBD1; j_call: TRBJ1-2; clone_size: NA; cdr3_nt: TGTGCCAGCAGCTCCCAGACAGGGGGCTTCGGCTACACCTTC; cdr3_aa: CASSSQTGGFGYTF
v_call: TRBV29-1; d_call: TRBD1; j_call: TRBJ1-1; clone_size: NA; cdr3_nt: TGCAGCACGTGGACAGGGGGCCGCACTGAAGCTTTCTTT; cdr3_aa: CSTWTGGRTEAFF
v_call: TRBV27; d_call: TRBD1; j_call: TRBJ1-3; clone_size: NA; cdr3_nt: TGTGCCAGCAGACCAACAGGGGGAAACTCTGGAAACACCATATATTTT; cdr3_aa: CASRPTGGNSGNTIYF
v_call: TRBV28; d_call: NA; j_call: TRBJ2-7; clone_size: NA; cdr3_nt: TGTGCCAGCAGTCCGCCGGTGACAGCAGCCCACGAGCAGTACTTC; cdr3_aa: CASSPPVTAAHEQYF
v_call: TRBV18; d_call: NA; j_call: TRBJ2-3; clone_size: NA; cdr3_nt: TGTGCCAGCTCACCAAGACTGGATTCTAGCACAGATACGCAGTATTTT; cdr3_aa: CASSPRLDSSTDTQYF
v_call: TRBV5-1; d_call: TRBD2; j_call: TRBJ2-1; clone_size: NA; cdr3_nt: TGCGCCAGCAGCCCGGGGACTAGCGGGAGTCGGGAGCAGTTCTTC; cdr3_aa: CASSPGTSGSREQFF
v_call: TRBV7-2; d_call: NA; j_call: TRBJ1-5; clone_size: NA; cdr3_nt: TGTGCCAGCAGCCCGTCCAGGGACAATCAGCCCCAGCATTTT; cdr3_aa: CASSPSRDNQPQHF
v_call: TRBV19; d_call: NA; j_call: TRBJ2-2; clone_size: few; cdr3_nt: TGTGCCAGTAGTACGAGGACAGCCAACACCGGGGAGCTGTTTTTT; cdr3_aa: CASSTRTANTGELFF
v_call: TRBV19; d_call: TRBD1; j_call: TRBJ2-1; clone_size: NA; cdr3_nt: TGTGCCAGTAGTATAGAGGGGACAGGATCACCAGGGCAGTTCTTC; cdr3_aa: CASSIEGTGSPGQFF
v_call: TRBV13; d_call: TRBD1; j_call: TRBJ2-1; clone_size: NA; cdr3_nt: TGTGCCAGCACCAGGACAGGCGGAAACAATGAGCAGTTCTTC; cdr3_aa: CASTRTGGNNEQFF
v_call: TRBV4-3; d_call: TRBD2; j_call: TRBJ2-1; clone_size: few; cdr3_nt: TGCGCCAGCAGCCAACGGGGGGGGATTTACAATGAGCAGTTCTTC; cdr3_aa: CASSQRGGIYNEQFF
v_call: TRBV7-6; d_call: NA; j_call: TRBJ1-5; clone_size: NA; cdr3_nt: TGTGCCAGCAGCTTAGGAGGCCCGTTTAATCAGCCCCAGCATTTT; cdr3_aa: CASSLGGPFNQPQHF
v_call: TRBV7-6; d_call: TRBD2; j_call: TRBJ2-5; clone_size: NA; cdr3_nt: TGTGCCAGCAGAGGGGGACTAGCGGTTCAAGAGACCCAGTACTTC; cdr3_aa: CASRGGLAVQETQYF
v_call: TRBV28; d_call: NA; j_call: TRBJ1-1; clone_size: NA; cdr3_nt: TGTGCCAGCAGGGCGGGGGGGCTGAACACTGAAGCTTTCTTT; cdr3_aa: CASRAGGLNTEAFF
v_call: TRBV7-2; d_call: NA; j_call: TRBJ1-2; clone_size: NA; cdr3_nt: TGTGCCAGCAGCTCGGACTTCCCCGGCTATGGCTACACCTTC; cdr3_aa: CASSSDFPGYGYTF
v_call: TRBV7-8; d_call: TRBD1; j_call: TRBJ2-3; clone_size: once; cdr3_nt: TGTGCCAGCAGCTTAAATGACAGGGGGCGAAACACAGATACGCAGTATTTT; cdr3_aa: CASSLNDRGRNTDTQYF
v_call: TRBV28; d_call: TRBD1; j_call: TRBJ1-5; clone_size: NA; cdr3_nt: TGTGCCAGCAGTCCGACTACAGGGGTGGGCAATCAGCCCCAGCATTTT; cdr3_aa: CASSPTTGVGNQPQHF
v_call: TRBV7-8; d_call: TRBD1; j_call: TRBJ2-2; clone_size: NA; cdr3_nt: TGTGCCAGCAGCACCGGACAGGGCGGCACCGGGGAGCTGTTTTTT; cdr3_aa: CASSTGQGGTGELFF
v_call: TRBV6-6; d_call: NA; j_call: TRBJ1-6; clone_size: NA; cdr3_nt: TGTGCCAGCAATGAACAGGGTAATTCACCCCTCCACTTT; cdr3_aa: CASNEQGNSPLHF
v_call: TRBV6-5; d_call: NA; j_call: TRBJ2-5; clone_size: NA; cdr3_nt: TGTGCCACTATGACTGTTCAAGAGACCCAGTACTTC; cdr3_aa: CATMTVQETQYF
v_call: TRBV5-1; d_call: NA; j_call: TRBJ1-1; clone_size: NA; cdr3_nt: TGCGCCAGCAGCTTGGAGGGGGGGACTGAAGCTTTCTTT; cdr3_aa: CASSLEGGTEAFF
v_call: TRBV5-4; d_call: TRBD2; j_call: TRBJ2-1; clone_size: NA; cdr3_nt: TGTGCCAGCAGCGGGACTAGCCCCAGGGACTACAATGAGCAGTTCTTC; cdr3_aa: CASSGTSPRDYNEQFF
v_call: TRBV6-4; d_call: TRBD1; j_call: TRBJ2-2; clone_size: few; cdr3_nt: TGTGCCAGCAGTGGACAGGGAACCGGGGAGCTGTTTTTT; cdr3_aa: CASSGQGTGELFF
v_call: TRBV19; d_call: NA; j_call: TRBJ1-2; clone_size: NA; cdr3_nt: TGTGCCAGTAGTATAGTGGGGGCGCCCTATGGCTACACCTTC; cdr3_aa: CASSIVGAPYGYTF
v_call: TRBV27; d_call: NA; j_call: TRBJ2-1; clone_size: NA; cdr3_nt: TGTGCCAGCAGGGGGCTAGGGGGGGAGTTTTCGGGACGTAGCTCCTACAATGAGCAGTTCTTC; cdr3_aa: CASRGLGGEFSGRSSYNEQFF
v_call: TRBV7-2; d_call: NA; j_call: TRBJ2-1; clone_size: NA; cdr3_nt: TGTGCCAGCAGCTTAGATGGCTTCAATGAGCAGTTCTTC; cdr3_aa: CASSLDGFNEQFF
v_call: TRBV28; d_call: TRBD2; j_call: TRBJ2-5; clone_size: NA; cdr3_nt: TGTGCCAGCAGATCCGCCGGGACTAGCGCGGAGACCCAGTACTTC; cdr3_aa: CASRSAGTSAETQYF
v_call: TRBV25-1; d_call: TRBD1; j_call: TRBJ1-2; clone_size: NA; cdr3_nt: TGTGCCAGCAGTGACCCGGGACAGCTCTATGGCTACACCTTC; cdr3_aa: CASSDPGQLYGYTF
v_call: TRBV14; d_call: NA; j_call: TRBJ1-2; clone_size: once; cdr3_nt: TGTGCCAGCAGCCCCGTCATTATAGGGGAAGGACAGTTCCTCACGGCTGGCTACACCTTC; cdr3_aa: CASSPVIIGEGQFLTAGYTF
v_call: TRBV7-2; d_call: TRBD2; j_call: TRBJ2-1; clone_size: NA; cdr3_nt: TGTGCCAGCAGCCCCTATCTTTTAGCGGGATACAATGAGCAGTTCTTC; cdr3_aa: CASSPYLLAGYNEQFF
v_call: TRBV19; d_call: NA; j_call: TRBJ1-4; clone_size: NA; cdr3_nt: TGTGCCAGTAGTATTCTAACAACTAATGAAAAACTGTTTTTT; cdr3_aa: CASSILTTNEKLFF
v_call: TRBV11-2; d_call: TRBD2; j_call: TRBJ2-7; clone_size: NA; cdr3_nt: TGTGCCAGCAGCCAAAATCCGCCGGGACTAGCGGCCTACGAGCAGTACTTC; cdr3_aa: CASSQNPPGLAAYEQYF
v_call: TRBV7-9; d_call: TRBD1; j_call: TRBJ2-7; clone_size: NA; cdr3_nt: TGTGCCAGCACTTCCCCGGAACAGGGGAAATACGAGCAGTACTTC; cdr3_aa: CASTSPEQGKYEQYF
v_call: TRBV11-2; d_call: TRBD2; j_call: TRBJ2-1; clone_size: NA; cdr3_nt: TGTGCCAGCAGCCGATGGGAGGGGAATGAGCAGTTCTTC; cdr3_aa: CASSRWEGNEQFF
v_call: TRBV12-5; d_call: TRBD2; j_call: TRBJ2-2; clone_size: NA; cdr3_nt: TGTGCTAGTGGTCCACTCCTAGCGGGAGCGAACACCGGGGAGCTGTTTTTT; cdr3_aa: CASGPLLAGANTGELFF
v_call: TRBV15; d_call: NA; j_call: TRBJ2-7; clone_size: NA; cdr3_nt: TGTGCCACCAGCAGAGATCCCGAGCTAGCGAGGGACGAGCAGTACTTC; cdr3_aa: CATSRDPELARDEQYF
v_call: TRBV28; d_call: TRBD1; j_call: TRBJ1-4; clone_size: NA; cdr3_nt: TGTGCCAGCAGTTTCCTCTCGGGACAGAAAGAAAAACTGTTTTTT; cdr3_aa: CASSFLSGQKEKLFF
v_call: TRBV5-1; d_call: NA; j_call: TRBJ1-5; clone_size: NA; cdr3_nt: TGCGCCAGCAGCTTGGATAGCGGGGGGCCTCAGCCCCAGCATTTT; cdr3_aa: CASSLDSGGPQPQHF
v_call: TRBV28; d_call: TRBD2; j_call: TRBJ2-5; clone_size: NA; cdr3_nt: TGTGCCAGCAGTCCATCTAGCGGGAGCTGGGGAGAGACCCAGTACTTC; cdr3_aa: CASSPSSGSWGETQYF
v_call: TRBV9; d_call: TRBD2; j_call: TRBJ2-1; clone_size: few; cdr3_nt: TGTGCCAGCCAACTAGCGGTGGAGGTGGGTGAGCAGTTCTTC; cdr3_aa: CASQLAVEVGEQFF